This entry features one T cell receptor (beta chain) sequence. Produced via immunoSEQ multiplex PCR; TCRdb's table is partial and in-frame only. The sample contains about 78,000 clones, around 94% of which appear only once. This sample was included in a study of technical replicates of blood from several donors. The sequence came from a human donor in good health. The material sequenced was T cells isolated from PBMCs.

The DNA for the CDR3 is TGTGCCAGCAGCTCCACAGGTTTGAAGAAAGGCTACACCTTC. This translates into CASSSTGLKKGYTF. The gene calls are TRBV11-2 and TRBJ1-2; a possible D gene is TRBD1 (5 bases). This CDR3 spans 14 amino acids. Germline loops: CDR1 SGHAT, CDR2 FQNNGV. V lost 4 bases and J 8 bases, leaving 17 bases between the germline ends.